At least ten counts were recorded for the clone carrying this T cell receptor (beta chain). Time point given: sample taken at primary tumor resection. Unsorted whole RNA samples from tumor, nontumor lung or frozen PBMC were sequenced. TCRdb recomputed calls from the 5' RACE reads with MiXCR, one row per CDR3 protein. The table records some 23,000 distinct CDR3 sequences, more than 6.5% of them present only once. These data are taken from a study of spatial heterogeneity in lung cancer. The germline gives CDR1 MNHNS, CDR2 SASEGT. This CDR3 is 14 amino acids long. V was cut by 5 bases and J by 4 bases, with 13 bases left in between.

The material sequenced was PBMCs, taken at surgery. The chain couples TRBV6-1 to TRBJ2-3; tentative D call: TRBD1 (5 bases). The source of this sequence is a male donor with early-stage non-small cell lung cancer. The CDR3 sequence is CASSQYRTSDTQYF. The CDR3 DNA reads TGTGCCAGCAGTCAGTACAGGACATCAGATACGCAGTATTTT.